This is a list of T cell receptor beta chains from one sample in a study of T cell repertoires in cytomegalovirus infection. No antigen is known for these receptors. In TCRdb, the reads were re-called with MiXCR into one record per CDR3 protein. The table lists 370,000 or so distinct CDR3 sequences, roughly a third of them singletons. Source: cultured PBMCs, taken from culture after CMV antigen stimulation. All receptors derive from a human donor in good health (CMV status not recorded). Some clones in this sample may be carry-over from other donors' samples. Both conserved end residues are part of each CDR3. The order of the fields is D gene, J gene, V gene, CDR3 protein. D genes are given only for firm matches.

D gene: .
J gene: TRBJ1-5
V gene: TRBV4-2
CDR3 protein: CASSQGEQTNQPQHF

D gene: TRBD2
J gene: TRBJ2-3
V gene: TRBV20-1
CDR3 protein: CSALGLAGVTDTQYF

D gene: TRBD1
J gene: TRBJ2-3
V gene: TRBV19
CDR3 protein: CASSPPGGVDTQYF

D gene: .
J gene: TRBJ2-2
V gene: TRBV7-2
CDR3 protein: CASSSFVPEELFF

D gene: TRBD1
J gene: TRBJ2-3
V gene: TRBV7-2
CDR3 protein: CASSLEGTGQDTQYF

D gene: .
J gene: TRBJ1-1
V gene: TRBV11-3
CDR3 protein: CASSLALRNTEAFF

D gene: .
J gene: TRBJ2-6
V gene: TRBV4-1
CDR3 protein: CAARIGGSGANVLTF

D gene: .
J gene: TRBJ1-1
V gene: TRBV6-2/TRBV6-3
CDR3 protein: CASSRADIPTLNWHYEAFF

D gene: TRBD2
J gene: TRBJ2-1
V gene: TRBV7-7
CDR3 protein: CASSAQTSGSNEQFF

D gene: .
J gene: TRBJ2-1
V gene: TRBV7-2
CDR3 protein: CASSLPSDRPFALYNEQFF

D gene: .
J gene: TRBJ2-4
V gene: TRBV19
CDR3 protein: CASSILGEANIQYF

D gene: TRBD1
J gene: TRBJ1-2
V gene: TRBV7-3
CDR3 protein: CASSIDRGHKTTNYGYTF

D gene: .
J gene: TRBJ1-2
V gene: TRBV7-2
CDR3 protein: CASSTLTEQLYGYTF

D gene: .
J gene: TRBJ1-1
V gene: TRBV7-9
CDR3 protein: CASRPMWMGPNTEAFF

D gene: .
J gene: TRBJ2-4
V gene: TRBV24-1
CDR3 protein: CATSDGAKNIQYF

D gene: .
J gene: TRBJ2-7
V gene: TRBV29-1
CDR3 protein: CSVEDRTHTGKNYEQYF

D gene: .
J gene: TRBJ1-1
V gene: TRBV7-2
CDR3 protein: CASSLGRPGLLNTEAFF

D gene: TRBD1
J gene: TRBJ1-2
V gene: TRBV20-1
CDR3 protein: CSAIRVDRGSYGYTF

D gene: .
J gene: TRBJ2-6
V gene: TRBV5-1
CDR3 protein: CASSLEGASGANVLTF

D gene: .
J gene: TRBJ2-3
V gene: TRBV7-4
CDR3 protein: CASSLIGKEQYF

D gene: .
J gene: TRBJ1-1
V gene: TRBV4-1
CDR3 protein: CASSQESGRVLEAFF

D gene: TRBD2
J gene: TRBJ2-5
V gene: TRBV7-2
CDR3 protein: CASSALGGRETQYF

D gene: TRBD2
J gene: TRBJ2-3
V gene: TRBV7-3
CDR3 protein: CASSKQTSGYTDTQYF

D gene: .
J gene: TRBJ2-7
V gene: TRBV7-2
CDR3 protein: CASSRSRDSYEQYF

D gene: TRBD2
J gene: TRBJ2-1
V gene: TRBV2
CDR3 protein: CAKKRTSGTIYNEQFF

D gene: TRBD1
J gene: TRBJ1-4
V gene: TRBV28
CDR3 protein: CASSFPATGDEKLFF

D gene: .
J gene: TRBJ2-2
V gene: TRBV7-2
CDR3 protein: CASREDSSNTGELFF

D gene: .
J gene: TRBJ2-2
V gene: TRBV19
CDR3 protein: CASSIEGQTTNTGELFF

D gene: TRBD1
J gene: TRBJ1-5
V gene: TRBV6-2/TRBV6-3
CDR3 protein: CASSYVRDRHRGQPQHF

D gene: .
J gene: TRBJ2-2
V gene: TRBV4-1
CDR3 protein: CASSPWDTGELFF

D gene: .
J gene: TRBJ2-1
V gene: TRBV10-3
CDR3 protein: CAISGADPLYNEQFF

D gene: .
J gene: TRBJ2-3
V gene: TRBV24-1
CDR3 protein: CATSDPSSPRGFLTDTQYF

D gene: .
J gene: TRBJ2-7
V gene: TRBV4-1
CDR3 protein: CASSQDWGTYEQYF

D gene: TRBD2
J gene: TRBJ2-7
V gene: TRBV11-1
CDR3 protein: CASSSGTTNEQYF

D gene: .
J gene: TRBJ1-6
V gene: TRBV14
CDR3 protein: CASSQVQGWRSPLHF

D gene: .
J gene: TRBJ1-3
V gene: TRBV6-1
CDR3 protein: CASSREDGNTIYF

D gene: .
J gene: TRBJ2-3
V gene: TRBV15
CDR3 protein: CATSRGTDGTDTQYF

D gene: .
J gene: TRBJ2-7
V gene: TRBV7-2
CDR3 protein: CAIQSPPQVPYEQYF

D gene: .
J gene: TRBJ1-5
V gene: TRBV10-3
CDR3 protein: CAISEYGNSNQPQHF

D gene: .
J gene: TRBJ2-1
V gene: TRBV11-2
CDR3 protein: CASSPVREQFF

D gene: .
J gene: TRBJ1-1
V gene: TRBV3-1
CDR3 protein: CASRYRSGHTEAFF

D gene: TRBD2
J gene: TRBJ2-7
V gene: TRBV7-9
CDR3 protein: CAGGTSGDPTYEQYF

D gene: .
J gene: TRBJ1-2
V gene: TRBV25-1
CDR3 protein: CASSPGGEAYYGYTF

D gene: TRBD2
J gene: TRBJ2-2
V gene: TRBV10-3
CDR3 protein: CAIGSSGSPNTGELFF

D gene: TRBD1
J gene: TRBJ1-1
V gene: TRBV11-3
CDR3 protein: CASSPRDRGRDRTEAFF

D gene: .
J gene: TRBJ2-5
V gene: TRBV7-2
CDR3 protein: CASSLAVTETQYF

D gene: .
J gene: TRBJ2-5
V gene: TRBV4-2
CDR3 protein: CASSLNGETQYF

D gene: .
J gene: TRBJ2-7
V gene: TRBV7-2
CDR3 protein: CASSLRASGIYEQYF

D gene: .
J gene: TRBJ1-2
V gene: TRBV27
CDR3 protein: CASSLYRAGGFYGYTF